The next 32 T cell receptor beta chains were all read from a single sample in a study of blood T cell repertoires in COVID-19. Data came from immunoSEQ multiplex PCR; TCRdb stores just in-frame clones and leaves some out. The table shows approximately 78,000 clones, with roughly 88% occurring only once. Source material: peripheral blood. The receptor source for this set is a man aged 45-60 years with acute or convalescent COVID-19.

The genes are TRBV6-2 or TRBV6-3 and TRBJ2-3; 12 bases line up with TRBD1. The CDR3 contains 17 residues. Unmatched junction bases numbered 6, after V lost 2 bases and J lost 3 bases. CDR1 is MNHEY, CDR2 SVGEGT, per germline. CDR3 amino acids: CASSYLPGQGATDTQYF. As DNA, the CDR3 is TGTGCCAGCAGTTACCTACCGGGACAGGGGGCAACAGATACGCAGTATTTT.

V usage is TRBV7-8 and J usage is TRBJ1-1; TRBD1 matches 7 bases. J lost 4 bases, V lost 1 base, and 6 bases had no gene match. Germline V gene lookup returns CDR1 SGHVS and CDR2 FQNEAQ. The CDR3 loop spans 15 amino acids. The CDR3 coding sequence is TGTGCCAGCAGCTTAGGTTTACAGGGGAGCACTGAAGCTTTCTTT. This gives the protein CASSLGLQGSTEAFF.

The V and J genes are TRBV4-1 and TRBJ1-1; 9 positions match TRBD1. The CDR3 length is 16 residues. The germline V gene encodes CDR1 MGHRA and CDR2 YSYEKL. V shed 1 base and J 5 bases; nucleotides not matched to a gene: 8. As DNA, the CDR3 is TGCGCCAGCAGCCAAGTCCTGGGACAGGGCATTACTGAAGCTTTCTTT. Protein: CASSQVLGQGITEAFF.

J is TRBJ2-2 and V is TRBV7-9; 7 bases line up with TRBD1. This CDR3 contains 13 residues. V gave up 6 bases and J gave up 5 bases; unmatched junction bases: 3. Germline CDR1 SEHNR, CDR2 FQNEAQ (reference sequence). CDR3 amino acids: CASRETGTGELFF. CDR3 sequence (DNA): TGTGCCAGCAGGGAGACAGGGACCGGGGAGCTGTTTTTT.

This clone was seen a single time. The V gene is TRBV2, the J gene TRBJ1-5; TRBD1 might be the D (5 bases). Germline V gene data show CDR1 as SNHLY and CDR2 as FYNNEI. Trimming took off 5 bases at V and 11 bases at J, with 16 bases between the two ends. The CDR3 is 13 residues long. CDR3 sequence (DNA): TGTGCCAGCAGTTACCCGGGGGGGAAAGCCCAGCATTTT. Translating it yields CASSYPGGKAQHF.

The chain carries TRBV6-5 and TRBJ2-1, with D perhaps matching TRBD2 (5 bases). Germline CDR1 and CDR2: MNHEY and SVGAGI. V lost 8 bases and J lost 2, with 10 bases in between. The CDR3 is 13 amino acids. DNA for the CDR3: TGTGCCAGCGGAGCGGTGCCCTACAATGAGCAGTTCTTC. This translates into CASGAVPYNEQFF.

The chain couples TRBV4-1 to TRBJ2-7; 10 bases are shared with TRBD1. V was clipped by 2 bases and J by 5 bases; unmatched bases: 3. The CDR3 runs to 14 residues. Germline-derived CDR1 and CDR2 are MGHRA and YSYEKL. The CDR3 coding sequence is TGCGCCAGCAGCCAAAAGACAGGGGGCCACGAGCAGTACTTC. Its translation: CASSQKTGGHEQYF.

The chain recombines TRBV5-1 with TRBJ1-6, with TRBD1 matching over 7 bases. Looked up from germline, CDR1 is SGHRS and CDR2 is YFSETQ. CDR3 length: 13 amino acids. With V trimmed by 8 bases and J by 5 bases, 4 bases remained unmatched. The CDR3 loop is CASRTGDNSPLHF. CDR3 DNA: TGCGCCAGTCGAACAGGGGATAATTCACCCCTCCACTTT.

The chain uses TRBV3-1 (or the pseudogene TRBV3-2) and TRBJ2-7; 7 bases are shared with TRBD1. V shed 3 bases, J shed 3 bases, and the junction held 11 bases outside the gene matches. Germline V gene sequence: CDR1 LGHDT, CDR2 YNNKEL (reference sequence). The length of the CDR3 is 16 residues. This chain's CDR3 is CASSQTGTANFYEQYF. CDR3 nucleotide sequence: TGTGCCAGCAGCCAGACCGGGACAGCCAATTTCTACGAGCAGTACTTC.

The J gene is TRBJ2-3, the V gene TRBV11-1, with 9 bases lining up with TRBD2. The ends lost 6 bases at V and 2 bases at J; junction bases unmatched: 6. Germline loops: CDR1 SGHAT, CDR2 FQDESV (reference sequence). The CDR3 runs 15 residues. The CDR3 DNA follows: TGTGCCAGCAGTTTGGGACTAGCCTTCACAGATACGCAGTATTTT. The encoded protein is CASSLGLAFTDTQYF.

This rearrangement joins TRBV19 to TRBJ2-2; D might be TRBD1 (9 bases). Germline loops: CDR1 LNHDA, CDR2 SQIVND (reference sequence). V was trimmed by 2 bases and J by 5 bases, leaving 24 bases between them. This CDR3 spans 19 amino acids. DNA for the CDR3: TGTGCCAGTAGTATATGGTTTAGCGGGACAGGGACCCGAACCGGGGAGCTGTTTTTT. This codes for CASSIWFSGTGTRTGELFF.

The chain recombines TRBV18 with TRBJ2-7; TRBD1 matches at 11 bases. CDR1 is KGHSH and CDR2 is LQKENI in the germline V gene. V gave up 6 bases and J gave up 2 bases; unmatched junction bases: 6. This CDR3 has 15 residues. CDR3 amino acids: CASSRDRGDAYEQYF. The DNA for the CDR3 is TGTGCCAGCTCGCGGGACAGGGGGGACGCCTACGAGCAGTACTTC.

This sequence joins TRBV6-2 or TRBV6-3 and TRBJ2-3, with a tentative D call TRBD1 (5 bases). In germline, CDR1 is MNHEY, CDR2 SVGEGT. This CDR3 is 14 amino acids long. V lost 3 bases and J lost 5, with 12 bases in between. This CDR3 reads CASSYSGRVDTQYF. The CDR3 DNA reads as TGTGCCAGCAGTTATAGTGGCAGGGTAGATACGCAGTATTTT.

V usage is TRBV28 and J usage is TRBJ1-2; 8 bases map to TRBD1. The CDR3 is 12 residues long. J lost 7 bases, V lost 2 bases, and 0 bases had no gene match. Germline CDR1 is MDHEN and CDR2 is SYDVKM. Here the CDR3 DNA reads TGTGCCAGCAGTTTAGGACAGGGTGGCTACACCTTC. This sequence encodes CASSLGQGGYTF.

The V gene is TRBV7-3, the J gene TRBJ2-1; the match to TRBD2 covers 10 bases. Germline V gene lookup returns CDR1 SGHTA and CDR2 FQGTGA. This CDR3 contains 14 residues. Trimming cost V 2 bases and J 8 bases; bases outside gene matches: 3. Here the CDR3 reads CASSLLSGRDEQFF. CDR3 DNA sequence: TGTGCCAGCAGCTTATTGAGCGGGAGGGATGAGCAGTTCTTC.

This chain links TRBV5-6 with TRBJ1-2, with TRBD1 as a possible D gene (5 bases). The length of the CDR3 is 16 residues. Germline V gene lookup returns CDR1 SGHDT and CDR2 YYEEEE. Trimming left V 4 bases short and J 0 bases short, with 16 bases between. CDR3 in DNA: TGTGCCAGCAGCCCACCCTGGGGGGTCCCTAACTATGGCTACACCTTC. As protein: CASSPPWGVPNYGYTF.

V gene TRBV2 combines with J gene TRBJ2-7; 8 bases align to TRBD1. Trimming removed 10 bases from V and 6 bases from J; junction bases left unmatched: 14. CDR1 SNHLY and CDR2 FYNNEI come from the germline V gene. CDR3 length: 14 residues. The CDR3 spells CATPYRAGGSEQYF. In nucleotides, the CDR3 is TGTGCCACCCCCTACCGGGCAGGGGGCTCCGAGCAGTACTTC.

V gene TRBV9 combines with J gene TRBJ2-5; 13 positions agree with TRBD2. The CDR3 is made up of 16 amino acids. CDR1 is SGDLS, CDR2 YYNGEE, per germline. V trimming: 2 bases; J trimming: 2 bases; junction bases outside the gene matches: 3. The CDR3 sequence: CASSVGTSGVQETQYF. The CDR3, as DNA: TGTGCCAGCAGCGTGGGGACTAGCGGGGTTCAAGAGACCCAGTACTTC.

In this sample, this clone turned up a few times. The CDR3 is CATSDPGGAGGGETQYF. In DNA form, the CDR3 reads TGTGCCACCAGTGACCCCGGGGGAGCGGGGGGCGGAGAGACCCAGTACTTC. This chain connects TRBV24-1 to TRBJ2-5, with TRBD2 identical over 9 bases. Germline V gives CDR1 KGHDR, CDR2 SFDVKD. This CDR3 is built from 17 residues. With 4 bases clipped from V and 4 bases from J, the junction kept 12 bases outside the gene matches.

The V and J genes are TRBV19 and TRBJ1-4; TRBD1 is a possible D gene (6 bases). From germline, CDR1 is LNHDA and CDR2 SQIVND (reference sequence). The CDR3 covers 15 residues. V lost 7 bases, J lost 0 bases, and 12 bases lay in between. The CDR3 protein is CASTRTDATNEKLFF. CDR3 sequence (DNA): TGTGCCAGTACGCGGACAGATGCAACTAATGAAAAACTGTTTTTT. The full variable domain, rest sourced from reference TRBV19 and TRBJ1-4, is DGGITQSPKYLFRKEGQNVTLSCEQNLNHDAMYWYRQDPGQGLRLIYYSQIVNDFQKGDIAEGYSVSREKKESFPLTVTSAQKNPTAFYLCASTRTDATNEKLFFGSGTQLSVL.

The V call is TRBV12-3 or TRBV12-4, the J call TRBJ2-5; a weak D match, TRBD1 (6 bases). The CDR3 loop spans 12 amino acids. V lost 5 bases and J lost 6, with 10 bases in between. The DNA of the CDR3 is TGTGCCAGCAGTGTGGACAGTCAGACCCAGTACTTC. Translation gives CASSVDSQTQYF.

The CDR3 is CASSFSSGGLKETQYF. The CDR3 DNA reads as TGTGCCAGCAGCTTCTCTAGCGGGGGCCTCAAAGAGACCCAGTACTTC. V is TRBV7-8 and J is TRBJ2-5; 10 nucleotides line up with TRBD2. The CDR3 consists of 16 residues. Trimming took 3 bases from V and 3 from J; bases not matched to a gene: 7. The germline CDR1 and CDR2 sequences are SGHVS and FQNEAQ.

The DNA for the CDR3 is TGTGCCAGCAGCCTATCCGGGGTGAACACTGAAGCTTTCTTT. Protein product: CASSLSGVNTEAFF. V gene TRBV27 combines with J gene TRBJ1-1; no reliable D call. V gave up 6 bases and J gave up 0 bases, with 11 bases separating them. Germline V CDR1 and CDR2: MNHEY, SMNVEV (reference sequence). The CDR3 spans 14 residues.

The V gene is TRBV9, the J gene TRBJ2-7; D possibly corresponds to TRBD1 (6 bases). The CDR3 contains 14 residues. Trimming cost V 4 bases and J 2 bases, with 13 bases left between them. Germline V lookup: CDR1 SGDLS, CDR2 YYNGEE. CDR3 residues: CASSPRDIAYEQYF. CDR3 DNA: TGTGCCAGCAGCCCCAGGGACATAGCCTACGAGCAGTACTTC.

The CDR3 DNA sequence: TGTGCCAGCAGCGGACAGGGTGTATTGATCACCTTC. This translates into CASSGQGVLITF. V gene TRBV12-3 or TRBV12-4 combines with J gene TRBJ1-2; 8 nucleotides match TRBD1. The CDR3 is 12 residues long. Trimming took 6 bases from V and 13 from J; bases not matched to a gene: 10.

The chain couples TRBV7-9 to TRBJ1-1; D is uncertain. Germline V gene sequence: CDR1 SEHNR, CDR2 FQNEAQ (reference sequence). This CDR3 region has 16 residues. Trimming shortened V by 4 bases and J by 2 bases, and 17 bases separated the two germline ends. The CDR3 sequence is CASSSVRSATNTEAFF. The CDR3 bases are TGTGCCAGCAGCTCTGTTAGATCAGCGACTAACACTGAAGCTTTCTTT.

V gene TRBV7-6 combines with J gene TRBJ1-1, with 9 bases identical to TRBD1. Looked up from germline, CDR1 is SGHVS and CDR2 is FNYEAQ. The V gene end was trimmed by 8 bases and the J gene end by 2 bases; junction bases not matched to a gene: 12. The CDR3 runs to 16 residues. CDR3 sequence: CASGLTGGDTNTEAFF. The CDR3 coding sequence is TGTGCCAGCGGACTCACAGGGGGCGATACAAACACTGAAGCTTTCTTT.

The chain joins TRBV5-1 to TRBJ1-2, with unresolved D. The ends were cut back, 0 bases at V and 7 bases at J, with 10 bases in the middle. This CDR3 is 13 amino acids long. Germline CDR1 and CDR2: SGHRS and YFSETQ. The CDR3 nucleotides are TGCGCCAGCAGCTTGGGCGGGGAGGCTGGCTACACCTTC. Translated, it gives CASSLGGEAGYTF.

This chain connects TRBV5-4 to TRBJ1-3; tentative D call: TRBD1 (5 bases). The germline V gene encodes CDR1 SGHNT and CDR2 YYREEE (reference sequence). V shed 6 bases and J shed 2 bases, with 21 bases lying between them. The CDR3 spans 17 residues. This chain's CDR3 is CASTKTPGGNPGNTIYF. The CDR3 bases are TGTGCCAGCACCAAAACTCCGGGGGGGAATCCTGGAAACACCATATATTTT.

V is TRBV19 and J is TRBJ2-7, with 8 bases that match TRBD1. CDR1 LNHDA and CDR2 SQIVND come from the germline V gene (reference sequence). The CDR3 loop spans 14 amino acids. V trimming: 5 bases; J trimming: 3 bases; junction bases outside the gene matches: 6. CDR3: CASSFGQGLYEQYF. The CDR3 DNA reads as TGTGCCAGTAGTTTCGGACAGGGTCTCTACGAGCAGTACTTC. Full variable domain (remainder filled in from reference TRBV19 and TRBJ2-7): DGGITQSPKYLFRKEGQNVTLSCEQNLNHDAMYWYRQDPGQGLRLIYYSQIVNDFQKGDIAEGYSVSREKKESFPLTVTSAQKNPTAFYLCASSFGQGLYEQYFGPGTRLTVT.

The rearrangement joins TRBV18 to TRBJ1-2; 7 nucleotides match TRBD1. The ends lost 5 bases at V and 6 bases at J; junction bases unmatched: 12. The CDR3 loop spans 15 amino acids. Germline V gene data show CDR1 as KGHSH and CDR2 as LQKENI. The CDR3 sequence is CASSDSSQGSNGYTF. The CDR3, as DNA: TGTGCCAGCTCAGATTCATCACAGGGGAGTAATGGCTACACCTTC. The full variable domain, with the rest looked up from reference TRBV18 and TRBJ1-2, is NAGVMQNPRHLVRRRGQEARLRCSPMKGHSHVYWYRQLPEEGLKFMVYLQKENIIDESGMPKERFSAEFPKEGPSILRIQQVVRGDSAAYFCASSDSSQGSNGYTFGSGTRLTVV.

This chain links TRBV7-2 with TRBJ1-5; 8 bases map to TRBD1. The germline V gene has CDR1 SGHTA and CDR2 FQGNSA. Germline trimming cut 4 bases from V and 7 bases from J; bases unmatched to any gene: 6. The CDR3 sequence is 14 residues long. DNA of the CDR3: TGTGCCAGCAGCTCCCACGGACAGGGCCAGCCCCAGCATTTT. Translating it yields CASSSHGQGQPQHF.